One sample yielded the 26 T cell receptor beta chains listed below, sequenced in a study of T cell changes during pregnancy in multiple sclerosis. The protocol was immunoSEQ multiplex PCR, while the TCRdb copy is restricted to in-frame clones and leaves out a portion. The sample carries roughly 70,000 clones, 85% to 95% recorded once. Here the sequenced sample was peripheral blood, taken before pregnancy. These TCRs come from a female donor with multiple sclerosis, enrolled in a pregnancy study.

This clone was seen just once. The chain uses TRBV4-2 and TRBJ2-7, with TRBD2 matching 7 bases. The CDR3 contains 17 residues. With V trimmed by 4 bases and J by 2 bases, 14 bases remained unmatched. The germline V gene encodes CDR1 LGHNA and CDR2 YNFKEQ. The CDR3 DNA reads as TGTGCCAGCAGCCCCCGGACTGGAGCGGGACCAACCTACGAGCAGTACTTC. Translation: CASSPRTGAGPTYEQYF.

The gene calls are TRBV30 and TRBJ1-2, with unresolved D. Germline V CDR1 and CDR2: GTSNPN, SVGIG (reference sequence). V lost 0 bases, J lost 7 bases, and 12 bases lay in between. The CDR3 has 13 amino acids. Here the CDR3 reads CAWSVWAPVGYTF. DNA of the CDR3: TGTGCCTGGAGTGTATGGGCCCCTGTTGGCTACACCTTC.

The rearrangement links TRBV19 to TRBJ2-1, with D uncertain. Deletions cut 3 bases from V and 4 bases from J, with 7 bases between. CDR3 length: 13 amino acids. CDR1 LNHDA and CDR2 SQIVND come from the germline V gene (reference sequence). CDR3 amino acids: CASSIVGYNEQFF. CDR3 nucleotides: TGTGCCAGTAGTATTGTCGGTTACAATGAGCAGTTCTTC. Drawing the rest from reference TRBV19 and TRBJ2-1, the complete variable domain is DGGITQSPKYLFRKEGQNVTLSCEQNLNHDAMYWYRQDPGQGLRLIYYSQIVNDFQKGDIAEGYSVSREKKESFPLTVTSAQKNPTAFYLCASSIVGYNEQFFGPGTRLTVL.

This chain uses TRBV7-9 with TRBJ2-7; D not resolved. Per germline, CDR1 SEHNR and CDR2 FQNEAQ (reference sequence). The CDR3 runs 14 residues. Trimming pared 3 bases from V and 0 bases from J, leaving 9 bases between. CDR3 coding DNA: TGTGCCAGCAGCTTCACATCCAGCTCCTACGAGCAGTACTTC. Its protein product is CASSFTSSSYEQYF. The full variable domain, in which reference TRBV7-9 and TRBJ2-7 provide the parts outside the CDR3, is DTGVSQNPRHKITKRGQNVTFRCDPISEHNRLYWYRQTLGQGPEFLTYFQNEAQLEKSRLLSDRFSAERPKGSFSTLEIQRTEQGDSAMYLCASSFTSSSYEQYFGPGTRLTVT.

The chain recombines TRBV27 with TRBJ2-3, with 12 positions matching TRBD2. Germline V CDR1 and CDR2: MNHEY, SMNVEV (reference sequence). The CDR3 runs to 17 residues. J lost 4 bases, V lost 4 bases, and 9 bases had no gene match. CDR3 protein: CASSSTRLAGVADTQYF. CDR3 nucleotide sequence: TGTGCCAGCAGTTCAACCAGACTAGCGGGAGTGGCAGATACGCAGTATTTT.

V gene TRBV6-1 combines with J gene TRBJ2-1; TRBD2 might be the D (6 bases). The CDR3 runs 15 residues. The V end was cut by 4 bases, the J end by 3 bases, with 13 bases between. Germline V gene data show CDR1 as MNHNS and CDR2 as SASEGT. The CDR3 loop reads CASSVSAGGYNEQFF. The CDR3 DNA reads TGTGCCAGCAGTGTCTCGGCCGGGGGCTACAATGAGCAGTTCTTC.

V and J are TRBV5-4 and TRBJ2-7; 10 bases line up with TRBD2. In germline, CDR1 is SGHNT, CDR2 YYREEE (reference sequence). After removal of 3 bases from V and 4 bases from J, the junction contained 13 bases not matched to a gene. The CDR3 covers 17 residues. The CDR3 sequence is CASSSSTIAGGGYEQYF. The CDR3 DNA reads TGTGCCAGCAGCTCGAGTACAATAGCGGGAGGTGGATACGAGCAGTACTTC.

V gene TRBV5-1 combines with J gene TRBJ2-1, with TRBD2 matching over 9 bases. The CDR3 spans 15 residues. The germline V gene encodes CDR1 SGHRS and CDR2 YFSETQ. V shed 4 bases, J shed 4 bases, and the junction held 6 bases outside the gene matches. The CDR3 coding sequence is TGCGCCAGCAGCCAAGAGCTAGCGGGGTACAATGAGCAGTTCTTC. Translated, it gives CASSQELAGYNEQFF.

The rearrangement uses TRBV6-5 and TRBJ2-7, with D possibly being TRBD1 (6 bases). The CDR3 has 15 residues. CDR1 and CDR2 from the germline V gene are MNHEY and SVGAGI. Deletions cut 2 bases from V and 0 bases from J, with 11 bases between. CDR3 nucleotide sequence: TGTGCCAGCAGTTACGGCAGGGGAAGCTCCTACGAGCAGTACTTC. Translating it yields CASSYGRGSSYEQYF.

The gene calls are TRBV29-1 and TRBJ2-4, with a possible D match to TRBD2 (6 bases). The CDR3 runs to 14 residues. Deletions cut 4 bases from V and 1 base from J, with 11 bases between. The germline V gene encodes CDR1 SQVTM and CDR2 ANQGSEA. For the CDR3, the DNA is TGCAGCGTTGTGGGTGGGGGGGCCAAAAACATTCAGTACTTC. This codes for CSVVGGGAKNIQYF.

The CDR3 DNA reads TGTGCCAGCAGTTTACGGGACACCTACGAGCAGTACTTC. It codes for CASSLRDTYEQYF. The chain couples TRBV27 to TRBJ2-7; the D gene is possibly TRBD1 (6 bases). Trimming cost V 2 bases and J 2 bases, with 7 bases left between them. CDR1 and CDR2 from the germline V gene are MNHEY and SMNVEV (reference sequence). The CDR3 totals 13 residues.

The gene calls are TRBV29-1 and TRBJ1-1, with D possibly TRBD1 on 5 matching bases. V gave up 4 bases and J gave up 5 bases, with 14 bases separating them. Germline values: CDR1 SQVTM, CDR2 ANQGSEA. CDR3 length: 13 residues. CDR3 nucleotides: TGCAGCGTTGTTTGGGGACTAGGGACTGAAGCTTTCTTT. Its protein product is CSVVWGLGTEAFF.

The chain combines TRBV30 with TRBJ1-6; 8 nucleotides line up with TRBD1. This CDR3 spans 15 amino acids. V dropped 8 bases and J dropped 0; count of bases not matched to a gene: 6. CDR1 is GTSNPN, CDR2 SVGIG, per germline (reference sequence). Here the CDR3 DNA reads TGTGCCCACCGACAGGGGAGCTCCTATAATTCACCCCTCCACTTT. This translates into CAHRQGSSYNSPLHF.

V is TRBV7-2 and J is TRBJ2-7; D is perhaps TRBD2 (5 bases). This CDR3 is built from 15 residues. Trimming left V 4 bases short and J 2 bases short, with 15 bases between. In germline, CDR1 is SGHTA, CDR2 FQGNSA. The CDR3 sequence is CASSSGGSKTYEQYF. The CDR3 DNA reads as TGTGCCAGCAGCTCAGGCGGGTCTAAAACCTACGAGCAGTACTTC.

The chain recombines TRBV27 with TRBJ2-5, with 9 nucleotides matching TRBD2. This CDR3 has 17 residues. The ends lost 1 base at V and 1 base at J; junction bases unmatched: 7. CDR1 and CDR2 (germline): MNHEY, SMNVEV (reference sequence). The CDR3: CASSLLTSGGVQETQYF. Written as DNA, the CDR3 is TGTGCCAGCAGTTTATTGACTAGCGGAGGGGTCCAAGAGACCCAGTACTTC.

The genes are TRBV5-1 and TRBJ2-1; 13 bases align to TRBD2. Germline CDR1 reads SGHRS; CDR2 reads YFSETQ. The ends lost 1 base at V and 9 bases at J; junction bases unmatched: 10. The CDR3 spans 17 residues. CDR3 amino acids: CASSLSGTSGKEGEQFF. As DNA, the CDR3 is TGCGCCAGCAGCTTGTCCGGGACTAGCGGGAAGGAGGGTGAGCAGTTCTTC.

V usage is TRBV6-5 and J usage is TRBJ2-7; TRBD2 aligns across 8 bases. After removal of 5 bases from V and 2 bases from J, the junction contained 8 bases not matched to a gene. The germline gives CDR1 MNHEY, CDR2 SVGAGI. CDR3 size: 15 residues. CDR3 DNA sequence: TGTGCCAGCAGTAAAATAGCGGGGTCGGCCTACGAGCAGTACTTC. Encoded protein: CASSKIAGSAYEQYF.

The V gene is TRBV5-1, the J gene TRBJ2-1, with D possibly matching TRBD1 (6 bases). Germline CDR1 is SGHRS and CDR2 is YFSETQ. V was trimmed by 0 bases and J by 5 bases, leaving 9 bases between them. The CDR3 runs to 14 residues. CDR3 sequence: CASSLGDNHNEQFF. In nucleotides, the CDR3 is TGCGCCAGCAGCTTGGGGGACAACCACAATGAGCAGTTCTTC.

This clone was recorded only once. V and J are TRBV6-6 and TRBJ2-7; 7 nucleotides agree with TRBD1. The CDR3 consists of 15 residues. The germline V gene encodes CDR1 MNHNY and CDR2 SVGAGI (reference sequence). Trimming cost V 2 bases and J 3 bases; bases outside gene matches: 7. CDR3 coding DNA: TGTGCCAGCAGTTACACGTGGGACAGAGACTACGAGCAGTACTTC. Translation: CASSYTWDRDYEQYF.

The V and J genes are TRBV4-1 and TRBJ1-5; TRBD1 agrees at 7 bases. Germline assignment: CDR1 MGHRA and CDR2 YSYEKL. J was trimmed by 7 bases and V by 1 base; bases with no gene match: 7. The CDR3 loop spans 15 amino acids. The CDR3 is CASSQATGPQQPQHF. In DNA, the CDR3 is TGCGCCAGCAGCCAAGCGACAGGGCCCCAACAGCCCCAGCATTTT.

The CDR3, as DNA: TGTGCCAGCACCCCGGGACAGGGGACCAATGAGCAGTTCTTC. Its translation: CASTPGQGTNEQFF. This chain uses TRBV27 with TRBJ2-1, with TRBD1 identical over 10 bases. Germline V CDR1 and CDR2: MNHEY, SMNVEV (reference sequence). Germline trimming cut 7 bases from V and 6 bases from J; bases unmatched to any gene: 6. CDR3 length: 14 residues.

This chain links TRBV19 with TRBJ2-7, with TRBD2 as a possible D gene (6 bases). The CDR3 covers 13 residues. Deletions cut 6 bases from V and 2 bases from J, with 11 bases between. CDR1 and CDR2 from the germline V gene are LNHDA and SQIVND (reference sequence). The CDR3 bases are TGTGCCAGTAGCACGGGACTTACCTACGAGCAGTACTTC. Residues: CASSTGLTYEQYF.

V and J are TRBV2 and TRBJ1-1; TRBD1 agrees at 7 bases. Germline CDR1 is SNHLY and CDR2 is FYNNEI. The CDR3 totals 13 residues. V gave up 7 bases and J gave up 4 bases; unmatched junction bases: 6. The CDR3: CASTRGPGTEAFF. The CDR3 DNA reads TGTGCCAGCACTAGGGGGCCGGGCACTGAAGCTTTCTTT.

In its sample, this clone was seen once. This rearrangement joins TRBV29-1 to TRBJ2-1, with D possibly TRBD2 on 6 matching bases. Germline-derived CDR1 and CDR2 are SQVTM and ANQGSEA. Trimming shortened V by 6 bases and J by 0 bases, and 9 bases separated the two germline ends. This CDR3 is built from 13 residues. The CDR3, as DNA: TGCAGCGTCGCGGGATACTCCTACAATGAGCAGTTCTTC. Protein: CSVAGYSYNEQFF.

The chain combines TRBV5-8 with TRBJ1-2, with D perhaps TRBD1 (6 bases). Trimming took off 3 bases at V and 0 bases at J, with 12 bases between the two ends. The CDR3 is 15 residues long. Germline V gene lookup returns CDR1 SGHTS and CDR2 YDEGEE. The CDR3 bases are TGTGCCAGCAGCTCTGGACAGTTAGCTAACTATGGCTACACCTTC. It encodes CASSSGQLANYGYTF.

CDR3 in amino acids: CSARAGYTQYF. The CDR3 nucleotides read TGCAGTGCTAGAGCAGGCTATACGCAGTATTTT. The rearrangement joins TRBV20-1 to TRBJ2-3; D is uncertain. Germline V lookup: CDR1 DFQATT, CDR2 SNEGSKA (reference sequence). Between the trimmed V and J ends, which lost 1 base and 7 bases, there was a span of 6 bases. This CDR3 has 11 amino acids.